This T cell receptor (beta chain) was captured by sequencing in a study of siplizumab effects on memory and regulatory T cells. Study-level findings and limits: Siplizumab conditions gave an average of almost 70% Treg-derived mappable alloreactive CD4+ clones, versus about 26% for controls. Contribution to the alloresponse seemed major for naive T cells, which also seemed more diverse than memory cells.

There are 14 residues in the CDR3. V lost 6 bases, J lost 1 base, and 12 bases lay in between. Looked up from germline, CDR1 is MDHEN and CDR2 is SYDVKM. As concerns this clone: Its specificity is not known.

In each sample, approximately 90,000 TCR templates were assayed. TCRdb keeps only in-frame clones here, not all; method: immunoSEQ multiplex PCR. This table has some 100,000 clones, about 93% appearing once. The V and J genes are TRBV28 and TRBJ1-1; a weak D match, TRBD1 (5 bases). The TCR originated in a human donor in good health. The sequenced material came from Tregs sorted from blood. The CDR3 region has the DNA TGTGCCAGCAGGAATACTAGGGGGAACACTGAAGCTTTCTTT. Protein product: CASRNTRGNTEAFF.